This T cell receptor beta chain comes out of a study of blood T cell repertoires in COVID-19. Study context: PBMCs, B-cell-depleted T cells, or T cells provided the cDNA or gDNA that made up the material.

Only in-frame clones appear in the TCRdb table, and some are missing; sequencing was by immunoSEQ multiplex PCR. The profile shows approximately 110,000 clones, around 84% of them singletons. The germline gives CDR1 ENHRY, CDR2 SYGVKD. Trimming removed 5 bases at V and 0 bases at J, with 4 bases between. This CDR3 spans 12 amino acids. The sample taken for sequencing was peripheral blood. The receptor was isolated from a human donor in a cohort sampled during active COVID-19. The chain is built from TRBV10-3 and TRBJ1-2; D is unclear. The CDR3 spells CAISTANYGYTF. For the CDR3, the DNA is TGTGCCATCAGTACAGCTAACTATGGCTACACCTTC.